What follows are 23 T cell receptor beta chains derived from one specimen sequenced in a study of blood T cell repertoires in COVID-19. TCRdb's table, derived via immunoSEQ multiplex PCR, lists solely in-frame clones and lacks some. Of under 250,000 clones in the sample, around four fifths were seen once. Sequenced: PBMCs or T cells enriched from blood (not recorded which). The receptors here all came from a woman in her 40s who had been exposed to COVID-19.

This clone was picked up one time. The CDR3 is CATSRDRGGAPTGELFF. CDR3 DNA: TGTGCCACCAGCAGAGATCGCGGGGGGGCGCCCACCGGGGAGCTGTTTTTT. The chain is built from TRBV15 and TRBJ2-2; TRBD2 matches at 9 bases. Losses at the gene ends were 0 bases for V and 4 bases for J; bases not matched to a gene: 6. The CDR3 consists of 17 residues. CDR1 is LNHNV and CDR2 is YYDKDF in the germline V gene (reference sequence).

This clone was found a few times. The gene calls are TRBV7-9 and TRBJ1-6; tentatively, D is TRBD1 (6 bases). V lost 2 bases and J 7 bases, leaving 15 bases between the germline ends. Germline V gene lookup returns CDR1 SEHNR and CDR2 FQNEAQ (reference sequence). The CDR3 runs 16 residues. CDR3 nucleotides: TGTGCCAGCAGCTTACCCCCTCAGGGGACCAATTCACCCCTCCACTTT. This encodes CASSLPPQGTNSPLHF.

This clone has only a few counts. J is TRBJ1-6 and V is TRBV28, with 8 nucleotides matching TRBD1. In germline, CDR1 is MDHEN, CDR2 SYDVKM. This CDR3 contains 14 residues. V lost 8 bases and J lost 10; bases outside the gene matches: 10. The CDR3 here is CASLAGQGGSPLHF. The DNA of the CDR3 is TGTGCCAGCTTAGCTGGACAGGGTGGCTCACCCCTCCACTTT.

This clone was observed at least ten times. This chain links TRBV6-5 with TRBJ1-1, with TRBD1 identical over 7 bases. Germline CDR1 reads MNHEY; CDR2 reads SVGAGI. V gave up 2 bases and J gave up 6 bases; unmatched junction bases: 9. This CDR3 comprises 15 residues. The CDR3: CASSYTSTGEAEAFF. CDR3 coding DNA: TGTGCCAGCAGTTACACTTCAACAGGGGAAGCTGAAGCTTTCTTT.

The chain combines TRBV19 with TRBJ2-3; the D gene is possibly TRBD2 (7 bases). Germline CDR1 is LNHDA and CDR2 is SQIVND (reference sequence). With 5 bases removed from V and 2 bases from J, the gap between germline ends came to 20 bases. The CDR3 consists of 17 residues. The CDR3 protein is CASSGRGRRGPTDTQYF. The CDR3 region has the DNA TGTGCCAGTAGTGGGAGGGGTCGGCGGGGGCCCACAGATACGCAGTATTTT.

The J gene is TRBJ1-3, the V gene TRBV11-2, with 8 bases that match TRBD1. This CDR3 is built from 15 residues. The junction had 5 bases not matched to a gene; V was cut back by 4 bases and J by 3 bases. In germline, CDR1 is SGHAT, CDR2 FQNNGV. The CDR3: CASSSRTGYGNTIYF. The DNA of the CDR3 is TGTGCCAGCAGCTCTCGGACAGGGTATGGAAACACCATATATTTT. The full variable domain, completed using reference TRBV11-2 and TRBJ1-3, is EAGVAQSPRYKIIEKRQSVAFWCNPISGHATLYWYQQILGQGPKLLIQFQNNGVVDDSQLPKDRFSAERLKGVDSTLKIQPAKLEDSAVYLCASSSRTGYGNTIYFGEGSWLTVV.

The rearrangement links TRBV30 to TRBJ1-2, with unresolved D. The CDR3 has 11 residues. Per germline, CDR1 GTSNPN and CDR2 SVGIG (reference sequence). The V end lost 1 base, the J end lost 4 bases, and 4 bases lay between the germline ends. CDR3 region: CAWSDGYGYTF. The CDR3 nucleotides read TGTGCCTGGAGTGACGGCTATGGCTACACCTTC.

V usage is TRBV6-5 and J usage is TRBJ2-7, with 9 bases aligning to TRBD2. Trimming at V came to 6 bases and at J to 2 bases, leaving 8 bases not matched to a gene. CDR1 and CDR2 from the germline V gene are MNHEY and SVGAGI. This CDR3 has 15 residues. The CDR3 region has the DNA TGTGCCAGCAGCCAAAGGGAGCGGGGGGCCTACGAGCAGTACTTC. Protein: CASSQRERGAYEQYF.

J is TRBJ1-1 and V is TRBV6-5, with D possibly TRBD1 on 5 matching bases. This CDR3 comprises 13 residues. Germline V gives CDR1 MNHEY, CDR2 SVGAGI. Between the trimmed V and J ends, which lost 6 bases and 0 bases, there was a span of 8 bases. The CDR3 DNA reads TGTGCCAGCAGAGGGGCTGTGAACACTGAAGCTTTCTTT. Translation: CASRGAVNTEAFF.

This chain connects TRBV5-8 to TRBJ1-6; D gene uncertain. The CDR3 contains 14 residues. Trimming shortened V by 4 bases and J by 9 bases, and 14 bases separated the two germline ends. The germline gives CDR1 SGHTS, CDR2 YDEGEE. In nucleotides, the CDR3 is TGTGCCAGCAGCCCGGAGAGTTCAAGTTCACCCCTCCACTTT. Translating it yields CASSPESSSSPLHF. Together with reference TRBV5-8 and TRBJ1-6, the CDR3 gives the full variable domain: EAGVTQSPTHLIKTRGQQATLRCSPISGHTSVYWYQQALGLGLQFLLWYDEGEERNRGNFPPRFSGRQFPNYSSELNVNALELEDSALYLCASSPESSSSPLHFGNGTRLTVT.

The count of this clone is one. The chain is built from TRBV28 and TRBJ1-6; 10 bases line up with TRBD1. With V trimmed by 8 bases and J by 8 bases, 12 bases remained unmatched. The CDR3 contains 16 residues. Germline V gene lookup returns CDR1 MDHEN and CDR2 SYDVKM. CDR3 sequence reads: CASYGAPGTGDSPLHF. CDR3 sequence (DNA): TGTGCCAGCTACGGAGCTCCCGGGACAGGGGATTCACCCCTCCACTTT. The full variable domain, with the rest looked up from reference TRBV28 and TRBJ1-6, is DVKVTQSSRYLVKRTGEKVFLECVQDMDHENMFWYRQDPGLGLRLIYFSYDVKMKEKGDIPEGYSVSREKKERFSLILESASTNQTSMYLCASYGAPGTGDSPLHFGNGTRLTVT.

The chain recombines TRBV5-5 with TRBJ1-5, with a possible D match to TRBD1 (5 bases). V lost 4 bases and J 7 bases, leaving 15 bases between the germline ends. The CDR3 has 14 amino acids. Germline CDR1 is SGHKS and CDR2 is YYEKEE (reference sequence). The CDR3 sequence: CASSPDSSYQPQHF. The DNA for the CDR3 is TGTGCCAGCAGCCCCGACAGTTCGTACCAGCCCCAGCATTTT. Looking up the rest from reference TRBV5-5 and TRBJ1-5 gives the full variable domain: DAGVTQSPTHLIKTRGQQVTLRCSPISGHKSVSWYQQVLGQGPQFIFQYYEKEERGRGNFPDRFSARQFPNYSSELNVNALLLGDSALYLCASSPDSSYQPQHFGDGTRLSIL.

This rearrangement joins TRBV2 to TRBJ2-3; 11 bases align to TRBD2. The germline V gene encodes CDR1 SNHLY and CDR2 FYNNEI. The CDR3 is made up of 12 amino acids. The junction had 8 bases not matched to a gene; V was cut back by 7 bases and J by 14 bases. CDR3 sequence (DNA): TGTGCCAGCACTATAGCGGGGGGGGCCCCGTATTTT. Protein: CASTIAGGAPYF.

This clone came up many times. The chain couples TRBV7-9 to TRBJ1-1; 11 nucleotides line up with TRBD1. The CDR3 is made up of 16 amino acids. Losses at the gene ends were 1 base for V and 7 bases for J; bases not matched to a gene: 8. Per germline, CDR1 SEHNR and CDR2 FQNEAQ (reference sequence). The CDR3 is CASSLGRGQGVGEAFF. For the CDR3, the DNA is TGTGCCAGCAGCTTAGGCCGGGGACAGGGGGTTGGTGAAGCTTTCTTT.

This clone was counted between two and nine times. The genes are TRBV5-6 and TRBJ2-2; 9 bases agree with TRBD2. Trimming removed 4 bases from V and 4 bases from J; junction bases left unmatched: 8. The CDR3 contains 16 residues. CDR1 is SGHDT and CDR2 is YYEEEE in the germline V gene. The CDR3 is CASSQAGGGATGELFF. In DNA form, the CDR3 reads TGTGCCAGCAGCCAGGCTGGCGGGGGGGCCACCGGGGAGCTGTTTTTT.

The J gene is TRBJ1-4, the V gene TRBV9; the D gene is possibly TRBD1 (6 bases). Germline CDR1 is SGDLS and CDR2 is YYNGEE. The CDR3 has 15 residues. V was cut by 4 bases and J by 3 bases, with 13 bases left in between. The DNA of the CDR3 is TGTGCCAGCAGCCCGTGGACAGCAGCTAATGAAAAACTGTTTTTT. Residues: CASSPWTAANEKLFF.

V and J are TRBV13 and TRBJ2-1, with D maybe TRBD1 (6 bases). Germline lookup yields CDR1 PRHDT and CDR2 FYEKMQ (reference sequence). This CDR3 has 14 residues. Trimming removed 6 bases at V and 9 bases at J, with 18 bases between. The CDR3 DNA is TGTGCCAGCAGTTATAAAACAGGGAGCCCTGAGCAGTTCTTC. Its translation: CASSYKTGSPEQFF.

The chain is built from TRBV5-1 and TRBJ1-1; D is possibly TRBD1 (5 bases). Trimming removed 2 bases from V and 4 bases from J, with 21 bases in between. The CDR3 has 17 amino acids. CDR1 SGHRS and CDR2 YFSETQ come from the germline V gene. For the CDR3, the DNA is TGCGCCAGCAGCTTAGGGGCAGCCGCACCCCCGAGCACTGAAGCTTTCTTT. This codes for CASSLGAAAPPSTEAFF.

The J gene is TRBJ1-5, the V gene TRBV5-8; 12 nucleotides agree with TRBD1. This CDR3 contains 18 residues. J lost 0 bases, V lost 4 bases, and 8 bases had no gene match. Germline V gives CDR1 SGHTS, CDR2 YDEGEE. The CDR3 sequence is CASSLGQGASYSNQPQHF. The CDR3 DNA sequence: TGTGCCAGCAGCCTGGGACAGGGGGCCAGCTATAGCAATCAGCCCCAGCATTTT.

This sequence joins TRBV7-9 and TRBJ1-5, with 7 nucleotides matching TRBD1. The CDR3 runs to 17 residues. Germline V gives CDR1 SEHNR, CDR2 FQNEAQ (reference sequence). V was pared by 4 bases and J by 7 bases, with 16 bases of the junction left unmatched. CDR3 in DNA: TGTGCCAGCAGCTCGGGACCGGGACAGAGGCGATTCCAGCCCCAGCATTTT. It specifies CASSSGPGQRRFQPQHF.

J is TRBJ1-1 and V is TRBV7-2; D uncertain. The germline CDR1 and CDR2 sequences are SGHTA and FQGNSA. Trimming stripped 3 bases from V and 5 bases from J, with 7 bases between. CDR3 length equals 12 residues. The CDR3 reads CASSFAGTEAFF. The CDR3 coding sequence is TGTGCCAGCAGCTTCGCGGGGACTGAAGCTTTCTTT.

The CDR3 region has the DNA TGCGCCAGCAGCTTTACCGGGACAGGGGGCGACGAGCAGTACTTC. It is translated as CASSFTGTGGDEQYF. The rearrangement uses TRBV5-1 and TRBJ2-7, with TRBD1 identical over 12 bases. Germline trimming cut 2 bases from V and 5 bases from J; bases unmatched to any gene: 5. This CDR3 contains 15 residues. Germline V gene data show CDR1 as SGHRS and CDR2 as YFSETQ.

CDR3 sequence reads: CASSVAAGGSGEQFF. CDR3 DNA sequence: TGTGCCAGCAGCGTAGCAGCGGGGGGGTCCGGTGAGCAGTTCTTC. This chain uses TRBV9 with TRBJ2-1, with 10 bases lining up with TRBD2. CDR3 length equals 15 residues. Trimming at V came to 0 bases and at J to 9 bases, leaving 6 bases not matched to a gene. CDR1 is SGDLS, CDR2 YYNGEE, per germline.